This T cell receptor beta chain comes out of a study of CXCR3-negative and CXCR3-positive naive CD8 T cells. Across the whole study: The TRB read total, some 140 million, broke down to about 1.5 +/- 0.3 million reads per library.

Regarding this clonotype: The antigen is undetermined.

Those CD8+ T cells considered naive were CD45RO-CCR7+CD27+CD95-. Libraries were UMI-labeled 5' RACE TRB cDNA. TCRdb re-called the 5' RACE reads and gives one entry per CDR3 protein, without DNA. Across over 50,000 distinct CDR3 sequences, the top ten clones capture 0.7% to 0.95% of the sample. Study-level results: A higher hydrophobicity marked the TRB CDR3s of CXCR3-positive naive cells versus CXCR3-negative naive cells.

This receptor was taken from a human donor in good health. Some clones in this sample may be carry-over from other donors' samples. Sample: naive CXCR3+ CD8+ T cells from blood. Indicated subset: CD45RO-CCR7+CD27+CD95- naive CD8+ T cells expressing CXCR3 (TNR3+).

The CDR3 loop reads CASSVASGRENEQYF. The V call is TRBV9, the J call TRBJ2-7; TCRdb reports TRBD2, a call that lacks DNA to check it against. Germline CDR1 SGDLS, CDR2 YYNGEE. CDR3 length equals 15 residues.